Below are 23 T cell receptor beta chains sequenced from a single sample in a study of T-cell memory formation after mild COVID-19. TCRdb analysed the 5' RACE reads with MiXCR anew, one entry per CDR3 protein. The data hold around 200,000 distinct CDR3 sequences, with under 30% observed a single time. Sequencing used PBMCs or a T cell subset sorted from them (not recorded which). The receptors were gathered from an adult woman who had mild COVID-19 (a few samples of this study predate the infection). Cell type and time point are not known.

This clonotype appeared a few times. The rearrangement uses TRBV7-9 and TRBJ2-7; D is possibly TRBD1 (6 bases). CDR1 and CDR2 (germline): SEHNR, FQNEAQ (reference sequence). The V gene lost 5 bases and the J gene lost 2 bases, with 19 bases spanning the gap. The CDR3 loop spans 16 amino acids. The DNA for the CDR3 is TGTGCCAGCAGCAGACAGACAGGTAGTTTCCCCTACGAGCAGTACTTC. Protein product: CASSRQTGSFPYEQYF.

The chain combines TRBV5-1 with TRBJ1-1, with unresolved D. The CDR3 consists of 16 residues. V lost 1 base, J lost 3 bases, and 16 bases lay in between. CDR1 is SGHRS and CDR2 is YFSETQ in the germline V gene. CDR3 sequence (DNA): TGCGCCAGCAGCTTGAATAAAGGAGAATGGGACACTGAAGCTTTCTTT. It codes for CASSLNKGEWDTEAFF.

Only one count was recorded for this clonotype. The chain joins TRBV7-3 to TRBJ2-1; tentative D call: TRBD1 (6 bases). Looked up from germline, CDR1 is SGHTA and CDR2 is FQGTGA. The CDR3 extends over 16 amino acids. The V end lost 6 bases, the J end lost 1 base, and 16 bases lay between the germline ends. CDR3: CASSSQGSISYNEQFF. CDR3 nucleotides: TGTGCCAGCAGTTCCCAGGGGTCTATTTCCTACAATGAGCAGTTCTTC.

This clonotype was detected ten times or more. The V call is TRBV5-4, the J call TRBJ2-7, with 9 bases identical to TRBD1. The CDR3 is made up of 14 amino acids. Losses at the gene ends were 4 bases for V and 3 bases for J; bases not matched to a gene: 5. Looked up from germline, CDR1 is SGHNT and CDR2 is YYREEE (reference sequence). The CDR3 here is CASSPGTGNYEQYF. The CDR3 nucleotides read TGTGCCAGCAGCCCCGGGACAGGGAACTACGAGCAGTACTTC.

The chain uses TRBV29-1 and TRBJ2-4, with D tentatively TRBD2 (5 bases). Germline CDR1 SQVTM, CDR2 ANQGSEA. This CDR3 has 16 residues. V lost 0 bases, J lost 7 bases, and 19 bases lay in between. The chain's CDR3 is CSVEDLYEGGGNIQYF. The CDR3 bases are TGCAGCGTTGAAGATCTGTACGAGGGTGGCGGGAACATTCAGTACTTC.

Only a few counts were recorded for this clonotype. The V gene is TRBV5-1, the J gene TRBJ2-1; D not certain. Germline lookup yields CDR1 SGHRS and CDR2 YFSETQ. V was pared by 0 bases and J by 0 bases, with 10 bases between. The CDR3 contains 16 residues. The CDR3 bases are TGCGCCAGCAGCTTGGCCCAGGTTAGCTCCTACAATGAGCAGTTCTTC. Translation: CASSLAQVSSYNEQFF. The variable domain in full, with the rest retrieved from reference TRBV5-1 and TRBJ2-1, is KAGVTQTPRYLIKTRGQQVTLSCSPISGHRSVSWYQQTPGQGLQFLFEYFSETQRNKGNFPGRFSGRQFSNSRSEMNVSTLELGDSALYLCASSLAQVSSYNEQFFGPGTRLTVL.

This chain connects TRBV5-5 to TRBJ1-1; 9 bases are a match to TRBD1. The V segment lost 4 bases and the J segment 6 bases; nucleotides outside the gene matches: 7. CDR1 and CDR2 (germline): SGHKS, YYEKEE (reference sequence). The CDR3 spans 14 residues. The CDR3 DNA sequence: TGTGCCAGCAGCCCCGGGACAGGGAGAGCTGAAGCTTTCTTT. The encoded protein is CASSPGTGRAEAFF.

The chain uses TRBV20-1 and TRBJ1-2; no clear D gene. Germline V gives CDR1 DFQATT, CDR2 SNEGSKA (reference sequence). The CDR3 consists of 12 residues. The germline V and J ends were trimmed by 1 base and 5 bases, with 8 bases remaining between them. The CDR3 is CSARGGSYGYTF. The CDR3 nucleotides read TGCAGTGCTAGAGGGGGATCGTATGGCTACACCTTC.

This rearrangement joins TRBV4-2 to TRBJ1-6, with D maybe TRBD1 (6 bases). The CDR3 runs 11 residues. V gave up 4 bases and J gave up 14 bases, with 9 bases separating them. CDR1 is LGHNA and CDR2 is YNFKEQ in the germline V gene. This CDR3 is CASSPDRTLHF. In DNA form, the CDR3 reads TGTGCCAGCAGCCCCGACAGGACCCTCCACTTT.

This clonotype has a handful of counts. The chain couples TRBV7-2 to TRBJ1-2, with 8 positions matching TRBD1. The CDR3 covers 15 residues. Germline loops: CDR1 SGHTA, CDR2 FQGNSA. V dropped 4 bases and J dropped 0; count of bases not matched to a gene: 4. Here the CDR3 reads CASSWTGPSNYGYTF. The CDR3 nucleotides read TGTGCCAGCAGCTGGACAGGGCCATCTAACTATGGCTACACCTTC.

The V gene is TRBV29-1, the J gene TRBJ2-3; TRBD2 aligns across 9 bases. There are 15 residues in the CDR3. Trimming removed 4 bases from V and 4 bases from J; junction bases left unmatched: 9. CDR1 is SQVTM and CDR2 is ANQGSEA in the germline V gene. This CDR3 is CSVGLGGRVPDTQYF. Written as DNA, the CDR3 is TGCAGCGTTGGGTTGGGCGGGAGGGTTCCAGATACGCAGTATTTT.

This clonotype has just a few counts. V usage is TRBV5-1 and J usage is TRBJ1-1, with D maybe TRBD1 (6 bases). CDR1 and CDR2 (germline): SGHRS, YFSETQ. The CDR3 is 14 amino acids. Trimming removed 1 base from V and 6 bases from J, with 13 bases in between. This CDR3 is CASSLSGGSAEAFF. CDR3 in DNA: TGCGCCAGCAGCTTGTCCGGGGGCTCGGCTGAAGCTTTCTTT.

In its sample, this clonotype was seen a few times. The chain joins TRBV3-1 to TRBJ2-7; TRBD2 aligns across 8 bases. Looked up from germline, CDR1 is LGHDT and CDR2 is YNNKEL (reference sequence). CDR3 length: 14 amino acids. Trimming took 5 bases from V and 0 from J; bases not matched to a gene: 3. The CDR3 is CASSFTSGSYEQYF. CDR3 nucleotide sequence: TGTGCCAGCAGCTTCACTAGCGGCTCCTACGAGCAGTACTTC.

The chain uses TRBV7-9 and TRBJ2-1; 9 bases fit TRBD2. This CDR3 is built from 15 residues. V was pared by 0 bases and J by 9 bases, with 6 bases of the junction left unmatched. Germline CDR1 reads SEHNR; CDR2 reads FQNEAQ (reference sequence). The CDR3 region is CASSLALAGAGEQFF. In nucleotides, the CDR3 is TGTGCCAGCAGCTTAGCGTTAGCGGGAGCCGGTGAGCAGTTCTTC.

The chain carries TRBV7-8 and TRBJ1-2; D might be TRBD1 (6 bases). Trimming stripped 0 bases from V and 2 bases from J, with 16 bases between. The CDR3 extends over 17 amino acids. Germline V CDR1 and CDR2: SGHVS, FQNEAQ. The CDR3 reads CASSLARNRVVNYGYTF. CDR3 DNA sequence: TGTGCCAGCAGCTTAGCTAGGAACAGGGTCGTGAACTATGGCTACACCTTC.

This chain uses TRBV7-2 with TRBJ1-6; D unclear. The CDR3 covers 15 residues. CDR1 and CDR2 (germline): SGHTA, FQGNSA. V gave up 3 bases and J gave up 6 bases, with 12 bases separating them. The CDR3: CASSFSGLANSPLHF. The CDR3 region has the DNA TGTGCCAGCAGCTTTTCAGGACTGGCTAATTCACCCCTCCACTTT.

This clonotype was counted a few times. The chain couples TRBV6-5 to TRBJ1-5; 10 nucleotides match TRBD1. CDR3 size: 13 residues. The germline V gene has CDR1 MNHEY and CDR2 SVGAGI. The V gene end was trimmed by 5 bases and the J gene end by 7 bases; junction bases not matched to a gene: 2. CDR3 residues: CASSPTGGQPQHF. The CDR3 DNA sequence: TGTGCCAGCAGTCCGACAGGGGGCCAGCCCCAGCATTTT.

For the CDR3, the DNA is TGCAGCGTCCGACAGGGGAAAGACCAGCCCCAGCATTTT. It translates to CSVRQGKDQPQHF. The chain employs TRBV29-1 and TRBJ1-5, with 8 bases aligning to TRBD1. V lost 6 bases to trimming and J lost 7 bases; unmatched junction nucleotides: 8. CDR3 length equals 13 residues. The germline gives CDR1 SQVTM, CDR2 ANQGSEA.

The chain is built from TRBV7-9 and TRBJ1-1; D is uncertain. The germline V and J ends were trimmed by 5 bases and 5 bases, with 18 bases remaining between them. This CDR3 has 15 residues. Germline V lookup: CDR1 SEHNR, CDR2 FQNEAQ (reference sequence). CDR3: CASSPYSAAWTEAFF. The CDR3, as DNA: TGTGCCAGCAGCCCATATTCGGCCGCTTGGACTGAAGCTTTCTTT.

The chain recombines TRBV9 with TRBJ2-1; 9 nucleotides align to TRBD2. Germline CDR1 SGDLS, CDR2 YYNGEE. The CDR3 has 18 residues. J lost 6 bases, V lost 0 bases, and 13 bases had no gene match. The CDR3 DNA reads as TGTGCCAGCAGCGTAGGAGAGTTAGCGGGAGTATTCACCAATGAGCAGTTCTTC. It yields the protein CASSVGELAGVFTNEQFF.

The rearrangement uses TRBV27 and TRBJ1-6, with 9 bases identical to TRBD1. The V and J ends lost 6 bases and 14 bases, in that order; junction bases with no gene match: 8. The CDR3 runs 13 residues. Per the germline V gene, CDR1 is MNHEY and CDR2 is SMNVEV (reference sequence). DNA for the CDR3: TGTGCCAGCAGCCAGACAGGGGGGACGTCCCTCCACTTT. This codes for CASSQTGGTSLHF.

This clonotype was detected a few times. V and J are TRBV5-5 and TRBJ2-3; 10 bases are shared with TRBD2. Germline values: CDR1 SGHKS, CDR2 YYEKEE (reference sequence). The CDR3 is 16 residues long. Trimming took 4 bases from V and 0 from J; bases not matched to a gene: 5. The CDR3 bases are TGTGCCAGCAGCCCTAGCGGGGGATTCAGCACAGATACGCAGTATTTT. Protein product: CASSPSGGFSTDTQYF.

This clonotype was detected a few times. The chain carries TRBV9 and TRBJ1-1, with a possible D match to TRBD1 (6 bases). The CDR3 runs to 13 residues. Per the germline V gene, CDR1 is SGDLS and CDR2 is YYNGEE. Trimming shortened V by 3 bases and J by 4 bases, and 10 bases separated the two germline ends. The chain's CDR3 is CASSGLQGTEAFF. The CDR3 DNA follows: TGTGCCAGCAGCGGACTACAGGGCACTGAAGCTTTCTTT.